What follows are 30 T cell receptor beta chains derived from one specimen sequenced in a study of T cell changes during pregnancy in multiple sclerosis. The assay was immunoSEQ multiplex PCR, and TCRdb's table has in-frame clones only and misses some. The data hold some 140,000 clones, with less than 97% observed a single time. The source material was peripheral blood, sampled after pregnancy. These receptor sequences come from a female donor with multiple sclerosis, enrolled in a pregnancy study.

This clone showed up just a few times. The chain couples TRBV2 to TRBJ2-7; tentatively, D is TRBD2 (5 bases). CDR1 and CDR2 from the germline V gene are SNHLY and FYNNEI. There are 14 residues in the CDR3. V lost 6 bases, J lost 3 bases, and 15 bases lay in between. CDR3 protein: CASRARLGSYEQYF. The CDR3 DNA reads TGTGCCAGCAGGGCCCGTCTGGGGAGCTACGAGCAGTACTTC. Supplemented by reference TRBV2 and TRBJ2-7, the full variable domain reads EPEVTQTPSHQVTQMGQEVILRCVPISNHLYFYWYRQILGQKVEFLVSFYNNEISEKSEIFDDQFSVERPDGSNFTLKIRSTKLEDSAMYFCASRARLGSYEQYFGPGTRLTVT.

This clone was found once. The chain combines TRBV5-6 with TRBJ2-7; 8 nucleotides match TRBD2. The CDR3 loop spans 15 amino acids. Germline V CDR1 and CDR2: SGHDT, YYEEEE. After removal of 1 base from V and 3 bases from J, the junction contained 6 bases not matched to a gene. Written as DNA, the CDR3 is TGTGCCAGCAGCTTGTCGGGGGGGGTTCTCTACGAGCAGTACTTC. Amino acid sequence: CASSLSGGVLYEQYF.

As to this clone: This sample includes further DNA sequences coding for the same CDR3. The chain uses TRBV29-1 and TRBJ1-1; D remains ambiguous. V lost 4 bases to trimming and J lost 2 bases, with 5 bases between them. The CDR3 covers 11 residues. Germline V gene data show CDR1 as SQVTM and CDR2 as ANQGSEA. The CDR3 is CSVVANTEAFF. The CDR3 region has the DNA TGCAGCGTTGTAGCTAACACTGAAGCTTTCTTT. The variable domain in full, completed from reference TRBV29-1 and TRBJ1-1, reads SAVISQKPSRDICQRGTSLTIQCQVDSQVTMMFWYRQQPGQSLTLIATANQGSEATYESGFVIDKFPISRPNLTFSTLTVSNMSPEDSSIYLCSVVANTEAFFGQGTRLTVV.

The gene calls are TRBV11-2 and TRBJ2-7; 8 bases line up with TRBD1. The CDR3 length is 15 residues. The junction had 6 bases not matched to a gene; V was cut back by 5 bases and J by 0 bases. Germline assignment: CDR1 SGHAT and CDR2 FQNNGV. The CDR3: CASSPGGFSSYEQYF. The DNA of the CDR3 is TGTGCCAGCAGCCCAGGGGGCTTTAGCTCCTACGAGCAGTACTTC.

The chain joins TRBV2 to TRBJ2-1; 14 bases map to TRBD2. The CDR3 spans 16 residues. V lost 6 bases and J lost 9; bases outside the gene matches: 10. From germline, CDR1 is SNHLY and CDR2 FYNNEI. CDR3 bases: TGTGCCAGCAGGACCGGGACTAGCGGGAGTTGGGCTGAGCAGTTCTTC. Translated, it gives CASRTGTSGSWAEQFF.

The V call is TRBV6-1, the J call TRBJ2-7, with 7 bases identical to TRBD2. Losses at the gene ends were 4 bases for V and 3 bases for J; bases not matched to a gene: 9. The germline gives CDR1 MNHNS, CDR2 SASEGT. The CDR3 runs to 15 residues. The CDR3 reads CASSVRLAGVYEQYF. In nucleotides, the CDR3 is TGTGCCAGCAGTGTTAGGTTGGCGGGAGTCTACGAGCAGTACTTC.

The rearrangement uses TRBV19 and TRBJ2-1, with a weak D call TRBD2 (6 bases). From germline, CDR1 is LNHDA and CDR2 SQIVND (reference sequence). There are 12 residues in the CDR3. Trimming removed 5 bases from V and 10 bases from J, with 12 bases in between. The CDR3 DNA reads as TGTGCCAGTAGTCCCCTGGCGGGAGAGCAGTTCTTC. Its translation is CASSPLAGEQFF.

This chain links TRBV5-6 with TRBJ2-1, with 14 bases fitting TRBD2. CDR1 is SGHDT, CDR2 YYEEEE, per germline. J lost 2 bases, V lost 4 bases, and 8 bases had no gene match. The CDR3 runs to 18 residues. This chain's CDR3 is CASSLTSGREGPYNEQFF. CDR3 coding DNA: TGTGCCAGCAGCCTGACTAGCGGGAGGGAGGGCCCCTACAATGAGCAGTTCTTC.

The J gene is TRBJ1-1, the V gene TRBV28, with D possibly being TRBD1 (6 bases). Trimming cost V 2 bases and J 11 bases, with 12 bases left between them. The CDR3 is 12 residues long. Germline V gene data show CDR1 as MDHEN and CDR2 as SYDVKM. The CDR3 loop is CASSLGWGRAFF. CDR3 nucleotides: TGTGCCAGCAGTTTAGGGTGGGGGCGGGCTTTCTTT.

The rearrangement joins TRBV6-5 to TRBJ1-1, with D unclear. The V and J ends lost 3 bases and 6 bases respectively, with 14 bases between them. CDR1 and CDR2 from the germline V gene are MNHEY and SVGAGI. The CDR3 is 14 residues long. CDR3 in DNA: TGTGCCAGCAGTTATGGCAGCCAGGTGGCTGAAGCTTTCTTT. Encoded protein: CASSYGSQVAEAFF.

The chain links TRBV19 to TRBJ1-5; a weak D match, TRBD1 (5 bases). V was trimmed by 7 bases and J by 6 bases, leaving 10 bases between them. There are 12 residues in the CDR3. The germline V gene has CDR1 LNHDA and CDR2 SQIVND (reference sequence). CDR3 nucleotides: TGTGCCAGTAAATCAGGGTCTCAGCCCCAGCATTTT. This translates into CASKSGSQPQHF.

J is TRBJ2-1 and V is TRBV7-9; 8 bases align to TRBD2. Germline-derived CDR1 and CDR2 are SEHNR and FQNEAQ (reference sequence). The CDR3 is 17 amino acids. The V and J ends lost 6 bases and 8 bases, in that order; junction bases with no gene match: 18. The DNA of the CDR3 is TGTGCCAGCAGACGTCCGCTCGGGAGGGCCAGGGACGATGAGCAGTTCTTC. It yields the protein CASRRPLGRARDDEQFF.

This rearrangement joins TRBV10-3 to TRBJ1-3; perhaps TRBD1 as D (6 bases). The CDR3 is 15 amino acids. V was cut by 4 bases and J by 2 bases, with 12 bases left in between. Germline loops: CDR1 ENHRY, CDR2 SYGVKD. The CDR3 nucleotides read TGTGCCATCAGTGGACAGGCGGCCCCTGGAAACACCATATATTTT. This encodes CAISGQAAPGNTIYF.

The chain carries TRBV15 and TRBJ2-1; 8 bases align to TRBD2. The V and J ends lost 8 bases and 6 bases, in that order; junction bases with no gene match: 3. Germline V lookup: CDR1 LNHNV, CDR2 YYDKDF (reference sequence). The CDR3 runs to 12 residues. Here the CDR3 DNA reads TGTGCCACCCGGGGACTAGGCAATGAGCAGTTCTTC. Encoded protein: CATRGLGNEQFF.

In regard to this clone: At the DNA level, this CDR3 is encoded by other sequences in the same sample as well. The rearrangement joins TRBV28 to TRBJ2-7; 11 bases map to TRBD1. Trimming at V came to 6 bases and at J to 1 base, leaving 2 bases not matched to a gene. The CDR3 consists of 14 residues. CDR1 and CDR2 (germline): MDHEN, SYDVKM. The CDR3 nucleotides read TGTGCCAGCAGGGGGACAGGGGGATCCTACGAGCAGTACTTC. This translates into CASRGTGGSYEQYF. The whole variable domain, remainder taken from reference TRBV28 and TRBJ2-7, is DVKVTQSSRYLVKRTGEKVFLECVQDMDHENMFWYRQDPGLGLRLIYFSYDVKMKEKGDIPEGYSVSREKKERFSLILESASTNQTSMYLCASRGTGGSYEQYFGPGTRLTVT.

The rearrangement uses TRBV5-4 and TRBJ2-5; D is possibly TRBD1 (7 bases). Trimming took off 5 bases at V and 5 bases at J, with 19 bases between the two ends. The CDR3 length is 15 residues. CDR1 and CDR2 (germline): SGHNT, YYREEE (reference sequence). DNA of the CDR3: TGTGCCAGCAGTCTAGGGAACAGGGGAGGCGAGACCCAGTACTTC. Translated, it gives CASSLGNRGGETQYF. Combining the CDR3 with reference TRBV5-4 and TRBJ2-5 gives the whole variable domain ETGVTQSPTHLIKTRGQQVTLRCSSQSGHNTVSWYQQALGQGPQFIFQYYREEENGRGNFPPRFSGLQFPNYSSELNVNALELDDSALYLCASSLGNRGGETQYFGPGTRLLVL.

CDR3 in amino acids: CASSPSTGTHYEQYF. The CDR3 DNA follows: TGTGCCAGTAGTCCGTCAACAGGGACCCACTACGAGCAGTACTTC. The chain employs TRBV19 and TRBJ2-7; the D gene is possibly TRBD1 (6 bases). Germline CDR1 LNHDA, CDR2 SQIVND (reference sequence). Trimming stripped 5 bases from V and 3 bases from J, with 17 bases between. The CDR3 runs to 15 residues.

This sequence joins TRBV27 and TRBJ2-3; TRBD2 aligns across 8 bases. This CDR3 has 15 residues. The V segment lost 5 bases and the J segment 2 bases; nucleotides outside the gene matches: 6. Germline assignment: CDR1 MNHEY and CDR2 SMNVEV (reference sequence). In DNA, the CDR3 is TGTGCCAGCAGTCCCAGAGCGGGAGCCACAGATACGCAGTATTTT. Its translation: CASSPRAGATDTQYF.

The CDR3 here is CASSQLNSPGQGSYEQYF. CDR3 coding DNA: TGTGCCAGCAGTCAGCTCAACTCTCCGGGACAGGGGTCCTACGAGCAGTACTTC. The chain couples TRBV25-1 to TRBJ2-7; 10 bases map to TRBD1. The V segment lost 5 bases and the J segment 1 base; nucleotides outside the gene matches: 14. The V gene's germline CDR1 is MGHDK and CDR2 SYGVNS. The CDR3 sequence is 18 residues long.

The CDR3 sequence: CASSRPGTAKGYEQYF. As DNA, the CDR3 is TGTGCCAGCTCTCGACCCGGGACAGCCAAGGGCTACGAGCAGTACTTC. The J gene is TRBJ2-5, the V gene TRBV25-1; TRBD1 matches at 7 bases. The J call may be mistaken, given a closer DNA end match to TRBJ2-7. Germline CDR1 reads MGHDK; CDR2 reads SYGVNS. The CDR3 covers 16 residues.

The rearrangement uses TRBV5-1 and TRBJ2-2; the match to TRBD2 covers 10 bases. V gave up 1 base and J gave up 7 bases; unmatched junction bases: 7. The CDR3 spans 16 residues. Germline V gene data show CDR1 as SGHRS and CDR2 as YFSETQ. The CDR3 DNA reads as TGCGCCAGCAGCTTGACTAGCGGGAAATTGAGCGGGGAGCTGTTTTTT. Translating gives CASSLTSGKLSGELFF.

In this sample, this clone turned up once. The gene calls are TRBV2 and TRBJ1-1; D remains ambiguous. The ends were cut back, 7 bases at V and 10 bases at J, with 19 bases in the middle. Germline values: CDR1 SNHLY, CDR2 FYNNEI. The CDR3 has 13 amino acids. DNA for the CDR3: TGTGCCAGCATGGGGAGGAGCGCTATGGGAGCTTTCTTT. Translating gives CASMGRSAMGAFF. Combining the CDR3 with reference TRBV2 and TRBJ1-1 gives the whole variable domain EPEVTQTPSHQVTQMGQEVILRCVPISNHLYFYWYRQILGQKVEFLVSFYNNEISEKSEIFDDQFSVERPDGSNFTLKIRSTKLEDSAMYFCASMGRSAMGAFFGQGTRLTVV.

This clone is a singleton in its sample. The CDR3 coding sequence is TGTGCCAGCAGCTTAGTGCAGGGAAAGGAGCAGTACTTC. It encodes CASSLVQGKEQYF. This chain uses TRBV7-2 with TRBJ2-7; D is possibly TRBD1 (5 bases). V was clipped by 1 base and J by 7 bases, with 11 bases between them. This CDR3 comprises 13 residues. Per the germline V gene, CDR1 is SGHTA and CDR2 is FQGNSA.

CDR3: CASSPLDRGGSEQYF. The CDR3 DNA reads as TGTGCCAGCAGTCCCTTGGACAGGGGGGGAAGTGAGCAGTACTTC. This chain links TRBV25-1 with TRBJ2-7; 10 bases line up with TRBD1. Germline loops: CDR1 MGHDK, CDR2 SYGVNS. This CDR3 has 15 amino acids. J was trimmed by 7 bases and V by 5 bases; bases with no gene match: 11.

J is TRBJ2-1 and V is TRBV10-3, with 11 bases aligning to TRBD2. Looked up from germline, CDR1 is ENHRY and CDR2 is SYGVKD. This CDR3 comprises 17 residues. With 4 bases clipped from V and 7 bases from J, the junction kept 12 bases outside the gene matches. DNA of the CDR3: TGTGCCATCAGTGGGTCCGTAGCGGGAGGGCCGAGAAATGAGCAGTTCTTC. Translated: CAISGSVAGGPRNEQFF.

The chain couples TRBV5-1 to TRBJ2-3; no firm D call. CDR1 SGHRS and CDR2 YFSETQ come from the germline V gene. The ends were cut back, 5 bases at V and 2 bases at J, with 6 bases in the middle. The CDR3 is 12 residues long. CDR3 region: CASSMATDTQYF. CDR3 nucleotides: TGCGCCAGCAGTATGGCCACAGATACGCAGTATTTT.

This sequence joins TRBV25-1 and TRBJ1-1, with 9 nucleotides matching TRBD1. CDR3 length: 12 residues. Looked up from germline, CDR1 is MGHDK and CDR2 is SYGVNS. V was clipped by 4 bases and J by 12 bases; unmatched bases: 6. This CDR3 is CASSAGTGLTFF. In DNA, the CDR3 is TGTGCCAGCAGTGCCGGGACAGGGTTAACTTTCTTT.

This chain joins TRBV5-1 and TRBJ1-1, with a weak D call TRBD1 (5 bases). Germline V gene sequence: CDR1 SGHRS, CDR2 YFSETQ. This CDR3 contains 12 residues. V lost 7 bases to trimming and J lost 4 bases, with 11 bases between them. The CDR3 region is CASSLQGTEAFF. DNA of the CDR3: TGCGCCAGCTCTCTTCAGGGCACTGAAGCTTTCTTT.

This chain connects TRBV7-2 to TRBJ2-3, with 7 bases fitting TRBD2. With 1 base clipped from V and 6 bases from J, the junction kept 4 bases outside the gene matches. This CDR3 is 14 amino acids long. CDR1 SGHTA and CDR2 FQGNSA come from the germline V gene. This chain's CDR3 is CASSLETSLDTQYF. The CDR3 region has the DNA TGTGCCAGCAGCTTAGAGACTAGCCTGGATACGCAGTATTTT. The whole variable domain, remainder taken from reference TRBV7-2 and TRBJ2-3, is GAGVSQSPSNKVTEKGKDVELRCDPISGHTALYWYRQSLGQGLEFLIYFQGNSAPDKSGLPSDRFSAERTGGSVSTLTIQRTQQEDSAVYLCASSLETSLDTQYFGPGTRLTVL.

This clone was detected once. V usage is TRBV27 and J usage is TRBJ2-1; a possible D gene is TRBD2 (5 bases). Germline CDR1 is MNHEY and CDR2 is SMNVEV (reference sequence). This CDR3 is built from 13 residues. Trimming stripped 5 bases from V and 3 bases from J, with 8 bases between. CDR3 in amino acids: CASSPGVYNEQFF. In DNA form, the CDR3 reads TGTGCCAGCAGTCCCGGGGTCTACAATGAGCAGTTCTTC.